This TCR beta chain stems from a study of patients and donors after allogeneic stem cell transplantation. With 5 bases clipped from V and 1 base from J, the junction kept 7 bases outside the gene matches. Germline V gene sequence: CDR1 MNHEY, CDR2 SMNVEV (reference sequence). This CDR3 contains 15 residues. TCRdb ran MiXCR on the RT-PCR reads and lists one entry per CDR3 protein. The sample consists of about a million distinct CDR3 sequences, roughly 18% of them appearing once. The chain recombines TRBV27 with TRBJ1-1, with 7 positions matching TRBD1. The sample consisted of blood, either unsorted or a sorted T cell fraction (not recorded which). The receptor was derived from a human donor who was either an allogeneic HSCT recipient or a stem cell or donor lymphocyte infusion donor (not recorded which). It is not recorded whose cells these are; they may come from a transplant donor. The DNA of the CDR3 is TGTGCCAGCAGTATAAACAACAGGGGGAACACTGAAGCTTTCTTT. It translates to CASSINNRGNTEAFF.